Below, 18 T cell receptor beta chains from the same sample are listed, as sequenced in a study of siplizumab effects on memory and regulatory T cells. The assay was immunoSEQ multiplex PCR, and TCRdb's table has in-frame clones only and misses some. The table lists about 68,000 clones, 93% of them singletons. The sequencing input was CD8+ T cells sorted from blood. These receptors originate from a human donor in good health.

The chain is built from TRBV27 and TRBJ1-4; a weak D match, TRBD1 (6 bases). With 5 bases removed from V and 5 bases from J, the gap between germline ends came to 15 bases. Germline V gene lookup returns CDR1 MNHEY and CDR2 SMNVEV (reference sequence). This CDR3 spans 15 amino acids. This CDR3 is CASSPPGAKNEKLFF. DNA for the CDR3: TGTGCCAGCAGTCCCCCAGGGGCCAAGAATGAAAAACTGTTTTTT.

The rearrangement links TRBV4-3 to TRBJ2-1; 13 nucleotides match TRBD2. Germline assignment: CDR1 LGHNA and CDR2 YSLEER. This CDR3 has 17 amino acids. Trimming at V came to 0 bases and at J to 6 bases, leaving 5 bases not matched to a gene. In nucleotides, the CDR3 is TGCGCCAGCAGCCAAGATCAAAGACTAGCGGGGGGCAATGAGCAGTTCTTC. It translates to CASSQDQRLAGGNEQFF.

In its sample, this clone was seen once. The V and J genes are TRBV6-5 and TRBJ2-1, with D perhaps given as TRBD1 or TRBD2 (5 bases each). The CDR3 contains 13 residues. Trimming took 5 bases from V and 13 from J, leaving 18 bases between them. Germline V gene data show CDR1 as MNHEY and CDR2 as SVGAGI. CDR3 bases: TGTGCCAGCAGTCAAGGACCCCGGGGCCTTCAGTTCTTC. This encodes CASSQGPRGLQFF.

The chain has TRBV2 and TRBJ2-7; 7 nucleotides align to TRBD2. J was trimmed by 3 bases and V by 2 bases; bases with no gene match: 1. Germline V lookup: CDR1 SNHLY, CDR2 FYNNEI. The CDR3 totals 13 residues. CDR3 residues: CASSESGVYEQYF. DNA of the CDR3: TGTGCCAGCAGTGAAAGCGGGGTCTACGAGCAGTACTTC.

The CDR3 DNA sequence: TGTGCCAGCAGCTCCGACATCTTCAATGAGCAGTTCTTC. This gives the protein CASSSDIFNEQFF. J is TRBJ2-1 and V is TRBV7-9, with D unclear. Germline-derived CDR1 and CDR2 are SEHNR and FQNEAQ (reference sequence). Trimming removed 4 bases at V and 6 bases at J, with 10 bases between. This CDR3 region has 13 residues.

This chain joins TRBV7-9 and TRBJ1-5, with no clear D. The V gene's germline CDR1 is SEHNR and CDR2 FQNEAQ (reference sequence). This CDR3 is built from 14 residues. Trimming removed 1 base at V and 4 bases at J, with 8 bases between. CDR3 loop: CASSLDSRNQPQHF. The CDR3 DNA sequence: TGTGCCAGCAGCTTAGACAGCCGGAATCAGCCCCAGCATTTT.

V and J are TRBV11-3 and TRBJ2-1; D might be TRBD1 (7 bases). The CDR3 is 13 amino acids. Trimming cost V 5 bases and J 8 bases, with 13 bases left between them. Looked up from germline, CDR1 is SGHNT and CDR2 is YENEEA. The CDR3: CASSLGGGDEQFF. The CDR3 DNA is TGTGCCAGCAGCCTCGGAGGGGGCGATGAGCAGTTCTTC. The full variable domain, in which reference TRBV11-3 and TRBJ2-1 provide the parts outside the CDR3, is EAGVVQSPRYKIIEKKQPVAFWCNPISGHNTLYWYLQNLGQGPELLIRYENEEAVDDSQLPKDRFSAERLKGVDSTLKIQPAELGDSAVYLCASSLGGGDEQFFGPGTRLTVL.

The J gene is TRBJ1-6, the V gene TRBV30, with 7 bases that match TRBD1. The CDR3 is 16 residues long. Trimming removed 3 bases from V and 2 bases from J; junction bases left unmatched: 7. Germline CDR1 and CDR2: GTSNPN and SVGIG (reference sequence). In nucleotides, the CDR3 is TGTGCCTGGAGCGCCACAGGGGTTCCCTATAATTCACCCCTCCACTTT. It translates to CAWSATGVPYNSPLHF.

This rearrangement joins TRBV9 to TRBJ2-3, with unresolved D. Germline V gene lookup returns CDR1 SGDLS and CDR2 YYNGEE. V was pared by 4 bases and J by 5 bases, with 14 bases between. The length of the CDR3 is 14 residues. In DNA, the CDR3 is TGTGCCAGCAGCCTTGAGACGGGCCAAGATACGCAGTATTTT. The encoded protein is CASSLETGQDTQYF.

The rearrangement uses TRBV27 and TRBJ1-1; TRBD1 aligns across 10 bases. The ends lost 2 bases at V and 8 bases at J; junction bases unmatched: 2. Germline V gives CDR1 MNHEY, CDR2 SMNVEV (reference sequence). The CDR3 runs 13 residues. The DNA of the CDR3 is TGTGCCAGCAGTTTAGGGACAGGGGTGGAAGCTTTCTTT. It translates to CASSLGTGVEAFF.

The chain employs TRBV11-3 and TRBJ2-3; 7 nucleotides align to TRBD1. CDR3 length: 16 residues. Germline V gene data show CDR1 as SGHNT and CDR2 as YENEEA. V lost 5 bases to trimming and J lost 2 bases; unmatched junction nucleotides: 10. The CDR3 spells CASSRFQGDLTDTQYF. CDR3 bases: TGTGCCAGCAGCCGATTCCAGGGGGACCTCACAGATACGCAGTATTTT.

The chain carries TRBV5-1 and TRBJ2-3; TRBD2 matches at 9 bases. The CDR3 spans 13 residues. Germline CDR1 is SGHRS and CDR2 is YFSETQ. CDR3 nucleotide sequence: TGCGGGACTAGCGCGGGTCCCACAGATACGCAGTATTTT. Its translation: CGTSAGPTDTQYF.

The chain recombines TRBV6-6 with TRBJ2-1; 7 bases match TRBD1. The CDR3 sequence is 16 residues long. The V and J ends lost 5 bases and 6 bases, in that order; junction bases with no gene match: 13. CDR1 is MNHNY and CDR2 is SVGAGI in the germline V gene (reference sequence). For the CDR3, the DNA is TGTGCCAGCAGTCCCCCAGGCCGGCCAGGGGGCAATGAGCAGTTCTTC. Its translation is CASSPPGRPGGNEQFF.

This rearrangement joins TRBV5-1 to TRBJ1-1; D is ambiguous. Trimming took off 2 bases at V and 1 base at J, with 15 bases between the two ends. Per the germline V gene, CDR1 is SGHRS and CDR2 is YFSETQ. This CDR3 comprises 16 residues. CDR3 sequence (DNA): TGCGCCAGCAGCTTTCTGGTAGTAGGCCCGAACACTGAAGCTTTCTTT. Translation gives CASSFLVVGPNTEAFF.

CDR3 coding DNA: TGTGCCAGCAGCTTAGTTGCGGGACAGGGGGCGAAGGAGACCCAGTACTTC. Residues: CASSLVAGQGAKETQYF. The chain recombines TRBV7-8 with TRBJ2-5; 12 bases match TRBD1. Losses at the gene ends were 1 base for V and 5 bases for J; bases not matched to a gene: 8. This CDR3 spans 17 amino acids. Germline V gene sequence: CDR1 SGHVS, CDR2 FQNEAQ.

This clone was recorded once. The chain joins TRBV6-1 to TRBJ1-2; 9 bases agree with TRBD1. CDR1 is MNHNS and CDR2 is SASEGT in the germline V gene. V shed 2 bases, J shed 3 bases, and the junction held 4 bases outside the gene matches. The CDR3 runs to 15 residues. The CDR3 nucleotides are TGTGCCAGCAGTGAAAGTCGGACAGGGGACTATGGCTACACCTTC. Protein sequence: CASSESRTGDYGYTF.

J is TRBJ2-7 and V is TRBV6-5; TRBD2 agrees at 7 bases. The J segment lost 0 bases and the V segment lost 6 bases, leaving 5 bases of the junction unmatched. Germline-derived CDR1 and CDR2 are MNHEY and SVGAGI. The CDR3 spans 14 residues. DNA for the CDR3: TGTGCCAGCAGCGAAGCGGGGAGCTCCTACGAGCAGTACTTC. This gives the protein CASSEAGSSYEQYF.

This chain uses TRBV4-2 with TRBJ2-1; no definite D call. Germline V gene sequence: CDR1 LGHNA, CDR2 YNFKEQ. Trimming took off 2 bases at V and 8 bases at J, with 10 bases between the two ends. The CDR3 is 13 residues long. The CDR3 region is CASSQLVWDEQFF. CDR3 nucleotides: TGTGCCAGCAGCCAATTGGTTTGGGATGAGCAGTTCTTC.